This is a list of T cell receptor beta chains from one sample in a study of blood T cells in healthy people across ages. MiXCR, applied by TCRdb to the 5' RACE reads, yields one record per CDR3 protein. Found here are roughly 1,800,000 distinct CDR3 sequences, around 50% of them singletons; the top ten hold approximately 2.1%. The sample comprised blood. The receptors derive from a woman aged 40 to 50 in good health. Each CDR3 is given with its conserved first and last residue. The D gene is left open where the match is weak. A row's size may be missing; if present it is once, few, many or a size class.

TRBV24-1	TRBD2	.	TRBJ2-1	CATSGGLAGISDEQFF	TGTGCCACCAGTGGTGGGCTAGCGGGGATCTCGGATGAGCAGTTCTTC
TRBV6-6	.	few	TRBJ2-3	CASAMEDTQYF	TGTGCCAGCGCGATGGAAGATACGCAGTATTTT
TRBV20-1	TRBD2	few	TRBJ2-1	CSARALGLAENNEQFF	TGCAGTGCTAGGGCACTAGGACTAGCGGAAAACAATGAGCAGTTCTTC
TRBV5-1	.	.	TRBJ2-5	CASSWAGTNQETQYF	TGCGCCAGCAGCTGGGCCGGGACCAACCAAGAGACCCAGTACTTC
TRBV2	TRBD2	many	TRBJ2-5	CASRDGLAEETQYF	TGTGCCAGCAGGGATGGACTAGCGGAAGAGACCCAGTACTTC
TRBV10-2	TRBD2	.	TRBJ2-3	CATHSGTTDTQYF	TGCGCCACCCATAGCGGGACAACAGATACGCAGTATTTT
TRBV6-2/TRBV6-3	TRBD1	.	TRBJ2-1	CASSNDRVVRKLNEQFF	TGTGCCAGTTCTAATGACAGGGTGGTGCGAAAGCTAAATGAGCAGTTCTTC
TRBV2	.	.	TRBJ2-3	CASSPFQGRESTDTQYF	TGTGCCAGCAGTCCCTTCCAGGGGCGGGAGAGCACAGATACGCAGTATTTT
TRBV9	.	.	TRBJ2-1	CASSVGAVNEQFF	TGTGCCAGCAGCGTAGGAGCAGTAAATGAGCAGTTCTTC
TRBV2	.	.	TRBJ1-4	CASCYEAGTNEKLFF	TGTGCCAGCTGCTATGAGGCAGGGACGAATGAAAAACTGTTTTTT
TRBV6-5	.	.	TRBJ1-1	CASKRTATGNTEAFF	TGTGCCAGCAAACGGACCGCGACAGGCAACACTGAAGCTTTCTTT
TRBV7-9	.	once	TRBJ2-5	CASTIPGINEQYF	TGTGCCAGCACCATCCCAGGGATTAATGAGCAGTACTTC
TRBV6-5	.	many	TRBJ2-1	CASSPPGGEQFF	TGTGCCAGCAGCCCCCCGGGGGGCGAGCAGTTCTTC
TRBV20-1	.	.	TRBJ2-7	CSARKRDGSRYEQYF	TGCAGTGCTAGAAAGAGGGACGGTTCACGGTACGAGCAGTACTTC
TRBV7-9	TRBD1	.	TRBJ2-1	CASSSLRQGHNEQFF	TGTGCCAGCAGCTCGCTCCGACAGGGTCACAATGAGCAGTTCTTC
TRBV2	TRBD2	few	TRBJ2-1	CASKRGNNNEQFF	TGTGCCAGCAAGCGGGGGAATAACAATGAGCAGTTCTTC
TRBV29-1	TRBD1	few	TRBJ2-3	CSVPGQFTDTQYF	TGCAGCGTCCCGGGACAGTTCACAGATACGCAGTATTTT
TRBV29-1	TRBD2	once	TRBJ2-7	CSAWDYYEQYF	TGCAGTGCTTGGGACTACTACGAGCAGTACTTC
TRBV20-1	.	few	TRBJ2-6	CSAIIGGANVLTF	TGCAGTGCTATTATTGGCGGGGCCAACGTCCTGACTTTC
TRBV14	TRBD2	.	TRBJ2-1	CASSPGGLSTGNEQFF	TGTGCCAGCAGCCCCGGGGGACTATCAACGGGGAATGAGCAGTTCTTC
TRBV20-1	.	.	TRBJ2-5	CSASDYKGKRGTQYF	TGCAGTGCTAGCGACTACAAGGGAAAGAGGGGGACCCAGTACTTC
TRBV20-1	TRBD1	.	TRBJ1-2	CSAPRDSANYGYTF	TGCAGTGCTCCCCGGGACAGCGCTAACTATGGCTACACCTTC
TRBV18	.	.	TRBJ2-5	CASSSKLQETQYF	TGTGCCAGCTCATCCAAGCTCCAAGAGACCCAGTACTTC